These 27 T cell receptor beta chains share one sample of origin, sequenced in a study of T cell responses to AZD1222 COVID-19 vaccine (dated by TCRdb to the early 2020s). To prepare the library, the immunoSEQ multiplex PCR assay was applied. The source is immuneACCESS, and TCRdb retained only in-frame sequences with V and J called. Part of the clones is not carried over; for the studies checked, unresolved V genes explain less than half of this, and the remainder is unexplained. For this sample the table gives 100,000 to 150,000 clones, of which around 94% were detected only once. Around 1.8% of the sample belongs to the ten largest clones. The intended sense of this specimen's time point label: baseline before first vaccination. Sequencing was performed on peripheral blood, taken on day 0 of AZD1222 vaccination. Receptors were obtained from an adult in good health.

The chain combines TRBV19 with TRBJ1-2; TRBD1 matches 7 bases. CDR3 size: 15 residues. Looked up from germline, CDR1 is LNHDA and CDR2 is SQIVND (reference sequence). V lost 4 bases to trimming and J lost 4 bases; unmatched junction nucleotides: 9. In nucleotides, the CDR3 is TGTGCCAGTAGTACTCCCAGACAGGGAGGCTATGGCTACACCTTC. This codes for CASSTPRQGGYGYTF.

The genes are TRBV19 and TRBJ2-3; 11 bases are shared with TRBD2. V shed 5 bases and J 8 bases; nucleotides not matched to a gene: 9. The CDR3 contains 15 residues. CDR1 and CDR2 (germline): LNHDA, SQIVND (reference sequence). The CDR3 coding sequence is TGTGCCAGTAGTTCACCTAGCGGGAGGTCGAGTACGCAGTATTTT. Its protein is CASSSPSGRSSTQYF.

In its sample, this clone was seen once. This rearrangement joins TRBV7-9 to TRBJ1-2, with TRBD1 matching 10 bases. V gave up 5 bases and J gave up 5 bases; unmatched junction bases: 8. The CDR3 is 15 amino acids. Germline V gene lookup returns CDR1 SEHNR and CDR2 FQNEAQ (reference sequence). The CDR3 sequence is CASSLDRGLEYGYTF. CDR3 nucleotides: TGTGCCAGCAGCCTAGACAGGGGGCTGGAGTATGGCTACACCTTC.

This chain uses TRBV7-3 with TRBJ2-1; D is unresolved. CDR1 is SGHTA, CDR2 FQGTGA, per germline. This CDR3 contains 14 residues. The V end was cut by 5 bases, the J end by 4 bases, with 12 bases between. The CDR3 region has the DNA TGTGCCAGCAGCCCCTTCGCAGATTACAATGAGCAGTTCTTC. This encodes CASSPFADYNEQFF.

This clone has a single count. V usage is TRBV18 and J usage is TRBJ1-1, with no clear D. Germline CDR1 is KGHSH and CDR2 is LQKENI. There are 13 residues in the CDR3. V was cut by 1 base and J by 2 bases, with 5 bases left in between. The CDR3 spells CASSPRGNTEAFF. CDR3 sequence (DNA): TGTGCCAGCTCACCACGGGGTAACACTGAAGCTTTCTTT.

V gene TRBV11-1 combines with J gene TRBJ2-2; no firm D call. The V end lost 5 bases, the J end lost 0 bases, and 10 bases lay between the germline ends. The germline V gene has CDR1 SGHAT and CDR2 FQDESV (reference sequence). The CDR3 has 15 residues. CDR3 DNA: TGTGCCAGCAGCGCTGGACGAGCGAACACCGGGGAGCTGTTTTTT. Its translation is CASSAGRANTGELFF.

The rearrangement uses TRBV30 and TRBJ1-2; 11 bases align to TRBD1. This CDR3 comprises 16 residues. The V segment lost 1 base and the J segment 4 bases; nucleotides outside the gene matches: 8. Germline CDR1 is GTSNPN and CDR2 is SVGIG (reference sequence). The CDR3 coding sequence is TGTGCCTGGAGTGGAGGACAGGGGGCGTTGGTCTATGGCTACACCTTC. As protein: CAWSGGQGALVYGYTF. The full variable domain, with the rest looked up from reference TRBV30 and TRBJ1-2, is SQTIHQWPATLVQPVGSPLSLECTVEGTSNPNLYWYRQAAGRGLQLLFYSVGIGQISSEVPQNLSASRPQDRQFILSSKKLLLSDSGFYLCAWSGGQGALVYGYTFGSGTRLTVV.

The gene calls are TRBV5-1 and TRBJ2-7; the D is unclear. This CDR3 is built from 13 residues. V lost 0 bases to trimming and J lost 5 bases, with 9 bases between them. CDR1 is SGHRS, CDR2 YFSETQ, per germline. Written as DNA, the CDR3 is TGCGCCAGCAGCTTGGACCAAAACAACGAGCAGTACTTC. Translation gives CASSLDQNNEQYF.

V usage is TRBV10-3 and J usage is TRBJ1-4; a possible D gene is TRBD1 (5 bases). In germline, CDR1 is ENHRY, CDR2 SYGVKD. This CDR3 is built from 13 residues. V dropped 10 bases and J dropped 5 bases, with 14 bases sitting between them. CDR3 coding DNA: TGTGCCACACGGAGGGGCCCCAATGAAAAACTGTTTTTT. Protein product: CATRRGPNEKLFF.

This chain connects TRBV30 to TRBJ1-6; 9 bases agree with TRBD1. The CDR3 has 17 residues. From germline, CDR1 is GTSNPN and CDR2 SVGIG (reference sequence). As DNA, the CDR3 is TGTGCAACGTCGGGACAGGGACGTAGCTCCTATAATTCACCCCTCCACTTT. Translation: CATSGQGRSSYNSPLHF.

CDR3 loop: CASSIGGQGTYEQYF. Here the CDR3 DNA reads TGTGCCAGTAGTATAGGGGGACAGGGGACCTACGAGCAGTACTTC. The chain is built from TRBV19 and TRBJ2-7, with 10 positions matching TRBD1. The CDR3 totals 15 residues. V shed 1 base and J 2 bases; nucleotides not matched to a gene: 2. Per germline, CDR1 LNHDA and CDR2 SQIVND (reference sequence).

The chain combines TRBV9 with TRBJ1-1; D gene ambiguous. V was cut by 0 bases and J by 1 base, with 7 bases left in between. The germline V gene encodes CDR1 SGDLS and CDR2 YYNGEE. The CDR3 length is 14 residues. The CDR3 sequence is CASSVVDTNTEAFF. For the CDR3, the DNA is TGTGCCAGCAGCGTAGTCGACACGAACACTGAAGCTTTCTTT.

The chain links TRBV6-5 to TRBJ1-1; maybe TRBD1 (5 bases). Between the trimmed V and J ends, which lost 5 bases and 4 bases, there was a span of 17 bases. The CDR3 extends over 15 amino acids. Germline lookup yields CDR1 MNHEY and CDR2 SVGAGI. CDR3: CASSPPRGGSTEAFF. CDR3 nucleotides: TGTGCCAGCAGTCCCCCGAGGGGAGGTAGCACTGAAGCTTTCTTT.

This clone was counted only a few times. The chain has TRBV27 and TRBJ1-2; no definite D call. Germline V gene sequence: CDR1 MNHEY, CDR2 SMNVEV (reference sequence). The CDR3 is made up of 14 amino acids. V lost 2 bases and J lost 1, with 8 bases in between. CDR3 nucleotides: TGTGCCAGCAGTTTAAGTATGCATAACTATGGCTACACCTTC. Residues: CASSLSMHNYGYTF.

The chain is built from TRBV7-3 and TRBJ1-2; 8 bases are shared with TRBD1. The CDR3 spans 13 residues. Trimming removed 5 bases from V and 5 bases from J; junction bases left unmatched: 4. CDR1 is SGHTA, CDR2 FQGTGA, per germline. The CDR3 region has the DNA TGTGCCAGCAGCCCCGGACAGGGTTATGGCTACACCTTC. It specifies CASSPGQGYGYTF.

This chain joins TRBV6-2 or TRBV6-3 and TRBJ1-1; D unclear. This CDR3 comprises 14 residues. Germline values: CDR1 MNHEY, CDR2 SVGEGT. With 5 bases removed from V and 4 bases from J, the gap between germline ends came to 14 bases. CDR3 bases: TGTGCCAGCAGTATCGGAGGACGGATCACTGAAGCTTTCTTT. Translation gives CASSIGGRITEAFF.

This chain links TRBV24-1 with TRBJ1-5, with 8 positions matching TRBD1. In germline, CDR1 is KGHDR, CDR2 SFDVKD. The CDR3 contains 15 residues. V dropped 4 bases and J dropped 6; count of bases not matched to a gene: 7. CDR3 coding DNA: TGTGCCACCAGTGAAGACAGGGGATCCAGTCAGCCCCAGCATTTT. Its protein is CATSEDRGSSQPQHF.

This chain connects TRBV24-1 to TRBJ2-1; 7 bases align to TRBD1. Per the germline V gene, CDR1 is KGHDR and CDR2 is SFDVKD. The V gene end was trimmed by 4 bases and the J gene end by 2 bases; junction bases not matched to a gene: 10. The CDR3 covers 17 residues. The DNA for the CDR3 is TGTGCCACCAGTGACCCACGGGACAGCAATCCCTACAATGAGCAGTTCTTC. Translating it yields CATSDPRDSNPYNEQFF.

The chain uses TRBV9 and TRBJ1-4; D is possibly TRBD1 (5 bases). V lost 4 bases to trimming and J lost 0 bases, with 10 bases between them. Germline CDR1 reads SGDLS; CDR2 reads YYNGEE. CDR3 length equals 15 residues. DNA of the CDR3: TGTGCCAGCAGCTCGGGGGGTGCAACTAATGAAAAACTGTTTTTT. Its translation is CASSSGGATNEKLFF.

This sequence joins TRBV10-3 and TRBJ2-3, with D uncertain. Per the germline V gene, CDR1 is ENHRY and CDR2 is SYGVKD. Between the trimmed V and J ends, which lost 1 base and 2 bases, there was a span of 10 bases. The CDR3 is 15 amino acids. CDR3 in amino acids: CAISEFDPTTDTQYF. As DNA, the CDR3 is TGTGCCATCAGTGAGTTTGATCCCACCACAGATACGCAGTATTTT.

The chain joins TRBV11-2 to TRBJ2-7; 8 bases line up with TRBD1. Germline V gives CDR1 SGHAT, CDR2 FQNNGV. CDR3 length: 13 amino acids. V gave up 2 bases and J gave up 7 bases; unmatched junction bases: 4. CDR3 DNA: TGTGCCAGCAGCTTAAGGACAGGGTGGGAGCAGTACGTC. Amino acids: CASSLRTGWEQYV.

The chain has TRBV5-4 and TRBJ2-3; a possible D gene is TRBD1 (6 bases). This CDR3 region has 14 residues. CDR1 SGHNT and CDR2 YYREEE come from the germline V gene (reference sequence). V lost 4 bases to trimming and J lost 2 bases, with 11 bases between them. CDR3 coding DNA: TGTGCCAGCAGCCTCAAGGGGGTCACAGATACGCAGTATTTT. Protein sequence: CASSLKGVTDTQYF.

Concerning this clone: The junction departs from germline at one end; a sequencing error may be responsible. V gene TRBV2 combines with J gene TRBJ1-5, with no clear D. Germline values: CDR1 SNHLY, CDR2 FYNNEI. The CDR3 sequence is 11 residues long. The CDR3: CVSSGDQPQHF. The CDR3 DNA reads TGTGTCAGCAGTGGAGATCAGCCCCAGCATTTT.

The chain links TRBV7-9 to TRBJ2-7; D might be TRBD1 or TRBD2, each matching 5 bases. CDR3 length equals 13 residues. Trimming left V 8 bases short and J 3 bases short, with 14 bases between. Germline CDR1 reads SEHNR; CDR2 reads FQNEAQ (reference sequence). The chain's CDR3 is CASREGLSYEQYF. DNA for the CDR3: TGTGCCAGCCGCGAGGGGTTAAGCTACGAGCAGTACTTC.

V usage is TRBV2 and J usage is TRBJ1-1; D might be TRBD1 (6 bases). V dropped 6 bases and J dropped 1 base, with 12 bases sitting between them. The V gene's germline CDR1 is SNHLY and CDR2 FYNNEI. The CDR3 is 14 amino acids. This CDR3 is CASSAAGENTEAFF. The CDR3 nucleotides are TGTGCCAGCAGCGCCGCAGGGGAGAACACTGAAGCTTTCTTT.

This chain joins TRBV30 and TRBJ1-2; no clear D. From germline, CDR1 is GTSNPN and CDR2 SVGIG (reference sequence). The V gene lost 3 bases and the J gene lost 0 bases, with 2 bases spanning the gap. The CDR3 loop spans 11 amino acids. DNA of the CDR3: TGTGCCTGGAGATCTAACTATGGCTACACCTTC. As protein: CAWRSNYGYTF.

This clone was detected once. The rearrangement joins TRBV27 to TRBJ1-3; 7 bases line up with TRBD1. CDR1 is MNHEY, CDR2 SMNVEV, per germline (reference sequence). The CDR3 loop spans 14 amino acids. Unmatched junction bases numbered 5, after V lost 6 bases and J lost 3 bases. The CDR3 here is CASRRQGGGNTIYF. The CDR3 nucleotides read TGTGCCAGCAGAAGACAGGGCGGTGGAAACACCATATATTTT.